The 15 T cell receptor beta chains given below trace back to one sample, sequenced in a study of blood T cells in healthy people across ages. A second PCR, run for roughly 7 to 11 cycles, used a sample-barcoded 5' primer plus a J-beta primer mix. Each CDR3 protein gets one entry after TCRdb re-called the 5' RACE reads with MiXCR. Here the sample spans over 600,000 distinct CDR3 sequences, roughly 20% being singletons. Source material: blood. The source is a man between 65 and 80 years old in good health.

The rearrangement links TRBV25-1 to TRBJ2-2; TRBD1 agrees at 8 bases. Trimming removed 4 bases from V and 4 bases from J; junction bases left unmatched: 5. The CDR3 has 15 amino acids. CDR1 MGHDK and CDR2 SYGVNS come from the germline V gene. CDR3 region: CASSGTGLGTGELFF. In nucleotides, the CDR3 is TGTGCCAGCAGTGGGACAGGGTTGGGCACCGGGGAGCTGTTTTTT.

The V call is TRBV25-1, the J call TRBJ2-2, with 7 bases identical to TRBD2. Germline V lookup: CDR1 MGHDK, CDR2 SYGVNS. Trimming at V came to 4 bases and at J to 3 bases, leaving 8 bases not matched to a gene. This CDR3 is built from 16 residues. CDR3 sequence (DNA): TGTGCCAGCAGTGGACCCGGGACTAAGTACACCGGGGAGCTGTTTTTT. Protein product: CASSGPGTKYTGELFF.

This clonotype has a single count. The V gene is TRBV9, the J gene TRBJ2-1, with 8 bases matching TRBD1. This CDR3 comprises 15 residues. With 0 bases clipped from V and 8 bases from J, the junction kept 7 bases outside the gene matches. In germline, CDR1 is SGDLS, CDR2 YYNGEE. The CDR3 coding sequence is TGTGCCAGCAGCGTAGCCGGACAGGGCGGGTATGAGCAGTTCTTC. This sequence encodes CASSVAGQGGYEQFF.

The chain is built from TRBV20-1 and TRBJ2-3; D perhaps matches TRBD1 (5 bases). The better agreement between TRBJ1-5 and the DNA end casts doubt on the J call. The CDR3 length is 17 residues. The V gene's germline CDR1 is DFQATT and CDR2 SNEGSKA (reference sequence). CDR3 nucleotide sequence: TGCAGTGCTAGATCGGGGCTAGCGGGATTAGCGGGAGATACGCAGCATTTT. Translating gives CSARSGLAGLAGDTQHF.

The chain links TRBV29-1 to TRBJ1-1; the D gene is possibly TRBD1 (5 bases). Germline assignment: CDR1 SQVTM and CDR2 ANQGSEA. V lost 0 bases and J lost 0, with 11 bases in between. The CDR3 is made up of 15 amino acids. CDR3: CSVEDRQIMNTEAFF. In nucleotides, the CDR3 is TGCAGCGTTGAAGATCGACAGATAATGAACACTGAAGCTTTCTTT.

The rearrangement links TRBV5-8 to TRBJ1-1; D remains unclear. Germline CDR1 and CDR2: SGHTS and YDEGEE. CDR3 length: 9 amino acids. Trimming shortened V by 4 bases and J by 11 bases, and 6 bases separated the two germline ends. The CDR3 DNA follows: TGTGCCAGCAGCCCTTCGGCTTTCTTT. Amino acid sequence: CASSPSAFF.

This clonotype was counted only a few times. A much larger clone differs by one base, so this may be a read error. The J gene is TRBJ2-5, the V gene TRBV9, with a tentative D call TRBD1 (6 bases). Germline V lookup: CDR1 SGDLS, CDR2 YYNGEE. The CDR3 covers 13 residues. CDR3 in amino acids: CASSVSWPGEQCF. The CDR3 bases are TGTGCCAGCAGCGTATCGTGGCCAGGGGAGCAGTGCTTC.

This clonotype was recorded a few times. This chain uses TRBV5-1 with TRBJ2-5; 8 bases match TRBD2. Germline lookup yields CDR1 SGHRS and CDR2 YFSETQ. Losses at the gene ends were 6 bases for V and 1 base for J; bases not matched to a gene: 5. The CDR3 covers 14 residues. This CDR3 reads CASKTSGRQETQYF. Written as DNA, the CDR3 is TGCGCCAGCAAAACTAGCGGACGCCAAGAGACCCAGTACTTC. Based on the CDR3 plus reference TRBV5-1 and TRBJ2-5, the full variable domain is KAGVTQTPRYLIKTRGQQVTLSCSPISGHRSVSWYQQTPGQGLQFLFEYFSETQRNKGNFPGRFSGRQFSNSRSEMNVSTLELGDSALYLCASKTSGRQETQYFGPGTRLLVL.

This chain uses TRBV5-1 with TRBJ1-2, with a weak D call TRBD1 (5 bases). Trimming took off 1 base at V and 6 bases at J, with 10 bases between the two ends. Germline V CDR1 and CDR2: SGHRS, YFSETQ. The CDR3 consists of 13 residues. The CDR3 loop is CASSLQGMDGYTF. CDR3 bases: TGCGCCAGCAGCTTGCAGGGTATGGATGGCTACACCTTC.

This clonotype showed up many times. The chain carries TRBV7-9 and TRBJ2-5; 9 nucleotides agree with TRBD1. V lost 2 bases to trimming and J lost 5 bases; unmatched junction nucleotides: 12. Germline assignment: CDR1 SEHNR and CDR2 FQNEAQ (reference sequence). This CDR3 is built from 17 residues. CDR3 protein: CASSLNSRGQGQETQYF. As DNA, the CDR3 is TGTGCCAGCAGCTTAAATAGCCGGGGACAGGGTCAGGAGACCCAGTACTTC.

This clonotype has more than one count but fewer than ten. Germline is not matched at one junction end, which may reflect a read error. The V call is TRBV28, the J call TRBJ2-1; D is possibly TRBD2 (6 bases). The CDR3 totals 10 residues. Germline-derived CDR1 and CDR2 are MDHEN and SYDVKM. CDR3 in amino acids: CASSSWTKIF. The CDR3 DNA reads as TGTGCCAGCAGTTCCTGGACTAAAATCTTC.

CDR3: CSVEGRVGTEAFF. The CDR3 DNA is TGCAGCGTTGAAGGTAGGGTGGGCACTGAAGCTTTCTTT. The chain carries TRBV29-1 and TRBJ1-1, with no clear D. This CDR3 spans 13 amino acids. V shed 1 base and J shed 4 bases, with 10 bases lying between them. Germline CDR1 is SQVTM and CDR2 is ANQGSEA.

There are a few counts of this clonotype. The junction departs from germline at one end; a sequencing error may be responsible. The chain carries TRBV7-3 and TRBJ2-5; 9 nucleotides align to TRBD1. In germline, CDR1 is SGHTA, CDR2 FQGTGA. The CDR3 length is 13 residues. The CDR3 DNA sequence: TGTGCCGGCAGCTCCGGGACAGGGGAGACCCAGTACTTC. Amino acids: CAGSSGTGETQYF.

The chain is built from TRBV12-3 or TRBV12-4 and TRBJ2-1, with D uncertain. The CDR3 is 13 residues long. V was shortened by 3 bases and J by 5 bases, with 8 bases between the two germline ends. The CDR3 region is CASSLLRDNEQFF. CDR3 in DNA: TGTGCCAGCAGTTTGTTAAGGGACAATGAGCAGTTCTTC.

The CDR3 bases are TGCGCCAGCAGCTCCGACAGGGGGCTCACTAATGAAAAACTGTTTTTT. It specifies CASSSDRGLTNEKLFF. The chain carries TRBV5-1 and TRBJ1-4; 10 positions match TRBD1. The CDR3 loop spans 16 amino acids. After removal of 3 bases from V and 2 bases from J, the junction contained 4 bases not matched to a gene. Germline CDR1 is SGHRS and CDR2 is YFSETQ.